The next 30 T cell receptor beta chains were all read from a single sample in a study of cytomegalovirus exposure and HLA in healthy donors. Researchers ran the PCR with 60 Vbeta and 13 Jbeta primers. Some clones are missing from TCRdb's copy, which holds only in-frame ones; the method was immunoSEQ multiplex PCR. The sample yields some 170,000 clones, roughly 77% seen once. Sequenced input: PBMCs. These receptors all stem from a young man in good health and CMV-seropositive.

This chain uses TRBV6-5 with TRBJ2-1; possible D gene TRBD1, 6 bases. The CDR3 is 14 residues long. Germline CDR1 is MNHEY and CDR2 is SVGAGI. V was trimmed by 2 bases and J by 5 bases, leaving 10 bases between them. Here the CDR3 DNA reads TGTGCCAGCAGTTACCTGGACAGCAACAATGAGCAGTTCTTC. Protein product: CASSYLDSNNEQFF.

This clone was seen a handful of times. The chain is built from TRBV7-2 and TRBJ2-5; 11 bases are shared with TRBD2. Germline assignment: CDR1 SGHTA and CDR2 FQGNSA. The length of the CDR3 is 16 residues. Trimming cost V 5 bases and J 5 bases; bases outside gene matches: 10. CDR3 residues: CASSLSSGGRGETQYF. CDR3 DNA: TGTGCCAGCAGCCTATCTAGCGGGGGGAGGGGCGAGACCCAGTACTTC.

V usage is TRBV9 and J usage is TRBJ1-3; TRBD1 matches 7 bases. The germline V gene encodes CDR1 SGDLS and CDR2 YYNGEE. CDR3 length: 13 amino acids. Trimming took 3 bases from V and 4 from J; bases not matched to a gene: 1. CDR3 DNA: TGTGCCAGCAGCGCGGACAGGGGAAACACCATATATTTT. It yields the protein CASSADRGNTIYF.

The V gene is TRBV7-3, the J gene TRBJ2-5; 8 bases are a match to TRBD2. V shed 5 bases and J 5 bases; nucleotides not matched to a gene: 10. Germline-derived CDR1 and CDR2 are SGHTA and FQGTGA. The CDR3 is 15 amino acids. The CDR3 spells CASSRGLGAAETQYF. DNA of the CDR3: TGTGCCAGCAGCAGGGGACTAGGAGCGGCCGAGACCCAGTACTTC.

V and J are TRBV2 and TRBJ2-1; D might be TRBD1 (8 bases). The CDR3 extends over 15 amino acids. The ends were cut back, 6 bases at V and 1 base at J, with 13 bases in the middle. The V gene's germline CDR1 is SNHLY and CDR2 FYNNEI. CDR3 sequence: CASSTGGGSYNEQFF. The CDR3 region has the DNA TGTGCCAGCAGCACAGGGGGGGGGTCCTACAATGAGCAGTTCTTC.

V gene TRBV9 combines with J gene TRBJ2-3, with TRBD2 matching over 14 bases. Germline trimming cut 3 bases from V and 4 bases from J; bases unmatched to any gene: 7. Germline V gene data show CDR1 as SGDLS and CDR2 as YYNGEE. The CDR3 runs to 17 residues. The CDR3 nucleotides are TGTGCCAGCAGCGGACCGACTAGCGGGGGGGCCGCAGATACGCAGTATTTT. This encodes CASSGPTSGGAADTQYF.

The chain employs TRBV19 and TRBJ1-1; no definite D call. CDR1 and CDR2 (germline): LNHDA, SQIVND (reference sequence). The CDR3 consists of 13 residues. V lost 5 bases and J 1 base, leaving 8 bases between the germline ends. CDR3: CASSSRENTEAFF. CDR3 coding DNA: TGTGCCAGTAGTTCGAGGGAGAACACTGAAGCTTTCTTT.

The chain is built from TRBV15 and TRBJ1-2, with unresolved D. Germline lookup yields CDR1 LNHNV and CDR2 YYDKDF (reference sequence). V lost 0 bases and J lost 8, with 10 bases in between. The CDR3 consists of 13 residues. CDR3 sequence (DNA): TGTGCCACCAGCAGAGATCAGTGGCAAGGCTACACCTTC. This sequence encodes CATSRDQWQGYTF.

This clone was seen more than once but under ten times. The chain's CDR3 is CAWSVHSRSRNSPLHF. Written as DNA, the CDR3 is TGTGCCTGGAGTGTACACAGCCGCAGCCGAAATTCACCCCTCCACTTT. The chain links TRBV30 to TRBJ1-6, with D hard to call. The germline V gene has CDR1 GTSNPN and CDR2 SVGIG (reference sequence). V lost 0 bases, J lost 7 bases, and 16 bases lay in between. The CDR3 consists of 16 residues.

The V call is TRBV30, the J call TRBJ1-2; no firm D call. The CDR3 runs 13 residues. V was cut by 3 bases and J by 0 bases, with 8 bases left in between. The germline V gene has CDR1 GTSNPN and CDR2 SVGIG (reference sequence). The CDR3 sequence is CAWRGLANYGYTF. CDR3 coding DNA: TGTGCCTGGAGGGGCTTAGCTAACTATGGCTACACCTTC.

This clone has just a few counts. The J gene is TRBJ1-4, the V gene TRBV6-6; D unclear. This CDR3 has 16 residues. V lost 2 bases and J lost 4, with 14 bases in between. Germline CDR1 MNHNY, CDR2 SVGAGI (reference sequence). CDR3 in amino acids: CASSYRGPIFNEKLFF. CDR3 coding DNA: TGTGCCAGCAGTTACCGCGGCCCAATATTTAATGAAAAACTGTTTTTT.

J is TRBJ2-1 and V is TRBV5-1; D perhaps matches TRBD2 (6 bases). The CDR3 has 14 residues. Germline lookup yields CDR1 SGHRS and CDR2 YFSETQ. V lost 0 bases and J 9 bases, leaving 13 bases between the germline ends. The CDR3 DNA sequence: TGCGCCAGCAGCTTGGATGGCGGGGACGGTGAGCAGTTCTTC. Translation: CASSLDGGDGEQFF.

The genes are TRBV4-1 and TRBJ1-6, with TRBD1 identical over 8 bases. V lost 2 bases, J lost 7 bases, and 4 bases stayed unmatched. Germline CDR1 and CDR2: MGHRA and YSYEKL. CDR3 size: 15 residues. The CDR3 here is CASSQMQGANSPLHF. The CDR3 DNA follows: TGCGCCAGCAGCCAAATGCAGGGGGCAAATTCACCCCTCCACTTT.

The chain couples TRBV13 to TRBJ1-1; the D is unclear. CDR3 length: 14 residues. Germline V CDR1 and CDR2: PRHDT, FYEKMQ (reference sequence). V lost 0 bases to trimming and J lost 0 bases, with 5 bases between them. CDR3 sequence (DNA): TGTGCCAGCAGCTTAGGTATGTTGAACACTGAAGCTTTCTTT. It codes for CASSLGMLNTEAFF. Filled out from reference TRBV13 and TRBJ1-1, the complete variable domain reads AAGVIQSPRHLIKEKRETATLKCYPIPRHDTVYWYQQGPGQDPQFLISFYEKMQSDKGSIPDRFSAQQFSDYHSELNMSSLELGDSALYFCASSLGMLNTEAFFGQGTRLTVV.

CDR3 loop: CASSEVRADGKGYGYTF. CDR3 coding DNA: TGTGCCAGCAGTGAAGTACGAGCGGATGGGAAGGGCTATGGCTACACCTTC. The rearrangement links TRBV25-1 to TRBJ1-2, with D unclear. V lost 2 bases and J lost 4, with 20 bases in between. The CDR3 is 17 residues long. Germline CDR1 and CDR2: MGHDK and SYGVNS.

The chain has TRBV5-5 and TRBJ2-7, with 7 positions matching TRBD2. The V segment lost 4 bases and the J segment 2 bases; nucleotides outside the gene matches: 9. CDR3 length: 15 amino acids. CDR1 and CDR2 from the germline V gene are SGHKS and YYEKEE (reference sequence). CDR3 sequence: CASSRGGAIPYEQYF. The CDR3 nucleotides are TGTGCCAGCAGCCGGGGAGGGGCGATACCCTACGAGCAGTACTTC.

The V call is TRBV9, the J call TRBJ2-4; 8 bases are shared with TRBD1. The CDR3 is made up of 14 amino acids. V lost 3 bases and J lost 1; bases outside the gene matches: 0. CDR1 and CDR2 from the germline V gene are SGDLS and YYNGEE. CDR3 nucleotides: TGTGCCAGCAGCGGGACAGGGGCCAAAAACATTCAGTACTTC. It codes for CASSGTGAKNIQYF.

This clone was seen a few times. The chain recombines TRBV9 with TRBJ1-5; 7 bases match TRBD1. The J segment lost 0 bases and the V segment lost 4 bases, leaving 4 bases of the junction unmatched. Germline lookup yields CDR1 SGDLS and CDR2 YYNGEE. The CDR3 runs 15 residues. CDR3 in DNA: TGTGCCAGCAGCCCGACAGGGACTAGCAATCAGCCCCAGCATTTT. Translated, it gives CASSPTGTSNQPQHF.

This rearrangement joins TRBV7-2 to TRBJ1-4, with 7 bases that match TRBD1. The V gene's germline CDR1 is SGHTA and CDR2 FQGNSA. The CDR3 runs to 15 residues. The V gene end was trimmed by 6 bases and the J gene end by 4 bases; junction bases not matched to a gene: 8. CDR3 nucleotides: TGTGCCAGCAGTTTTACCGGGACAGATAATGAAAAACTGTTTTTT. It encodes CASSFTGTDNEKLFF.

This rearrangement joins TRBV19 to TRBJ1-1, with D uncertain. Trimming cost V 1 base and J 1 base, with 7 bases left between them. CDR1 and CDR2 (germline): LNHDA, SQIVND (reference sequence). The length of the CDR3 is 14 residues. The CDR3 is CASSIGGANTEAFF. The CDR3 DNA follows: TGTGCCAGTAGTATAGGGGGAGCGAACACTGAAGCTTTCTTT.

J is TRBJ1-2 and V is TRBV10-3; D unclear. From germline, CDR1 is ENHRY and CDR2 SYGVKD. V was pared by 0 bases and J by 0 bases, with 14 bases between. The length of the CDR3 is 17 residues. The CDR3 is CAISESDGLYTNYGYTF. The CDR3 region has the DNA TGTGCCATCAGTGAGTCCGATGGCCTGTATACTAACTATGGCTACACCTTC.

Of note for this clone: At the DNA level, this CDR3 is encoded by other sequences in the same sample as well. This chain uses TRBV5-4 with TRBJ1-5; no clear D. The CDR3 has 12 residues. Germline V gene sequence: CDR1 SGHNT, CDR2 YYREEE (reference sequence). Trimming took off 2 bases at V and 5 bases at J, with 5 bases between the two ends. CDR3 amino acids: CASSFGDQPQHF. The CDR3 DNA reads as TGTGCCAGCAGCTTTGGAGATCAGCCCCAGCATTTT.

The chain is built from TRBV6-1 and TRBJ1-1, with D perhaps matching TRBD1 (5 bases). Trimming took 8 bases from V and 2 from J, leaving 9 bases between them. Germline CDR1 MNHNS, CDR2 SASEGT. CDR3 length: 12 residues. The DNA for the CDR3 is TGTGCCAGCCTCCAGGGAAACACTGAAGCTTTCTTT. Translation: CASLQGNTEAFF.

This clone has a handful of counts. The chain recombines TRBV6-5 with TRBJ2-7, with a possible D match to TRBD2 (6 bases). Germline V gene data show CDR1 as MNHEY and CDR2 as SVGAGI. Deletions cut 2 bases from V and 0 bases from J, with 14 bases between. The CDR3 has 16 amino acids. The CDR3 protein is CASSYGGWGTSYEQYF. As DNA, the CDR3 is TGTGCCAGCAGTTACGGAGGGTGGGGGACCTCCTACGAGCAGTACTTC.

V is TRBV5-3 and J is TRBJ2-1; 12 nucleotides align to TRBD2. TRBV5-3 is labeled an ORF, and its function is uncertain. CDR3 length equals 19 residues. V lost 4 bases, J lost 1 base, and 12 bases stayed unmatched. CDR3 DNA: TGTGCCAGAAGCCATCCCCCTAGCGGGGGGGCCGGGTCCTACAATGAGCAGTTCTTC. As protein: CARSHPPSGGAGSYNEQFF.

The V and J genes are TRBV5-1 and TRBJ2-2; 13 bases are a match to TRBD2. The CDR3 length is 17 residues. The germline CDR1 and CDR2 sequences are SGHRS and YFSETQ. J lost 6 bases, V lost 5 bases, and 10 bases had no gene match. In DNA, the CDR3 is TGCGCCAGCAGGCACCTGACTAGCGGGGGGTCTTCCGGGGAGCTGTTTTTT. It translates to CASRHLTSGGSSGELFF.

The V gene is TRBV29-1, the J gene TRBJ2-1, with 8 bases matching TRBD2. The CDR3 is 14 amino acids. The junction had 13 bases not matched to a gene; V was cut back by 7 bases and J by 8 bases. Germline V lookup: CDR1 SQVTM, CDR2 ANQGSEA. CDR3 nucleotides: TGCAGCGGAGGTCTTGTCGGGGGGGCCTATGAGCAGTTCTTC. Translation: CSGGLVGGAYEQFF.

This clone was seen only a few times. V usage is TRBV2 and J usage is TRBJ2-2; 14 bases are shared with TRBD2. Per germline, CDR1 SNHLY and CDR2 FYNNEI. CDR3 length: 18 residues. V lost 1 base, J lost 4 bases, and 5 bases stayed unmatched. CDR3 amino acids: CASSEGLAGGLGTGELFF. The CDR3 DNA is TGTGCCAGCAGTGAAGGACTAGCGGGGGGGCTAGGCACCGGGGAGCTGTTTTTT. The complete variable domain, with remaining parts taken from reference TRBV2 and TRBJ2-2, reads EPEVTQTPSHQVTQMGQEVILRCVPISNHLYFYWYRQILGQKVEFLVSFYNNEISEKSEIFDDQFSVERPDGSNFTLKIRSTKLEDSAMYFCASSEGLAGGLGTGELFFGEGSRLTVL.

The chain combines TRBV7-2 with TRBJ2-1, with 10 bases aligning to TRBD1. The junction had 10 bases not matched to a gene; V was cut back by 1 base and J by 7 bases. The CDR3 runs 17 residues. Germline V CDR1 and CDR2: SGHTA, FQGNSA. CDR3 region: CASSLGPGQGSLNEQFF. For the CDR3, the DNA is TGTGCCAGCAGCTTAGGACCGGGACAGGGGAGTTTAAATGAGCAGTTCTTC.

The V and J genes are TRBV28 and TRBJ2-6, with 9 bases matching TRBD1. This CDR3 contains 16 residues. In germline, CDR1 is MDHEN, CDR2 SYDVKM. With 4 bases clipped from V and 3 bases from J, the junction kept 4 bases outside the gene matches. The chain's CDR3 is CASSSGTGSGANVLTF. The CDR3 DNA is TGTGCCAGCAGTTCCGGGACAGGGAGTGGGGCCAACGTCCTGACTTTC.